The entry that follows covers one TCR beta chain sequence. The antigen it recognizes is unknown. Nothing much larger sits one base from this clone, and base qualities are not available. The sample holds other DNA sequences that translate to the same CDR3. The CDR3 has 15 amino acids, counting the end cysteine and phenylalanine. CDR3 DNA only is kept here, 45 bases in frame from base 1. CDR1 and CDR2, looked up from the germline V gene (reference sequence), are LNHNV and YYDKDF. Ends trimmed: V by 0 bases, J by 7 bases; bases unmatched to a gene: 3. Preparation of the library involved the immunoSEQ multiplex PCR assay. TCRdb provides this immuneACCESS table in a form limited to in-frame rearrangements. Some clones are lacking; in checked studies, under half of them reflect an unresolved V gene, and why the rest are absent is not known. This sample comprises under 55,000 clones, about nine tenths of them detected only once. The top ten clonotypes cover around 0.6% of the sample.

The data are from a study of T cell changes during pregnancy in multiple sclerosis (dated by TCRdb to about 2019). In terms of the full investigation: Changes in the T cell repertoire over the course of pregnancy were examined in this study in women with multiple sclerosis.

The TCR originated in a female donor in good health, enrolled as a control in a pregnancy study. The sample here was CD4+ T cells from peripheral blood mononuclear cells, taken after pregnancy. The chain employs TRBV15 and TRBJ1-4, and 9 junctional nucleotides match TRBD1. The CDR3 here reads CATSREGTGSEKLFF. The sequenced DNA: TGTGCCACCAGCAGAGAAGGGACAGGGAGTGAAAAACTGTTTTTT.